This T cell receptor beta chain was observed in a study of cytomegalovirus exposure and HLA in healthy donors. Study background: Early release data held tens of millions of unique TCRs from HLA-typed donors. Study-wide findings and caveats: It was reported that the classifier diagnosed cytomegalovirus status with high specificity and sensitivity in both the original and validation cohorts.

PCR amplification relied on 60 Vbeta primers (plus 13 Jbeta primers). The table came from immunoSEQ multiplex PCR; TCRdb's copy has only in-frame clones and leaves some out. This sample has 90,000 to 95,000 clones; roughly 78% occur once, and the top ten carry 4% to 5.5%. On this clone itself: The antigen is unknown.

In germline, CDR1 is SGHTA, CDR2 FQGNSA. V was clipped by 5 bases and J by 5 bases; unmatched bases: 5. This CDR3 has 13 amino acids. The chain couples TRBV7-2 to TRBJ1-1; 7 nucleotides agree with TRBD1. The sequence derives from a male donor in good health and CMV-seropositive. The sequenced sample was PBMCs. CDR3 bases: TGTGCCAGCAGCGAACGACAGGGAACTGAAGCTTTCTTT. Encoded protein: CASSERQGTEAFF.